This T cell receptor beta chain was sequenced for a study of blood T cell repertoires in COVID-19. Clones were read by immunoSEQ multiplex PCR, and TCRdb kept only the in-frame ones, dropping some. Altogether under 110,000 clones are present, 80% to 95% being singletons, with the ten largest covering 5.7%. Germline lookup yields CDR1 MDHEN and CDR2 SYDVKM. The CDR3 extends over 14 amino acids. V shed 6 bases and J shed 5 bases, with 16 bases lying between them. The source of this sequence is a man between 50 and 59 years old with active COVID-19. The genes are TRBV28 and TRBJ1-2; D might be TRBD1 (5 bases). The material sequenced was peripheral blood. The DNA of the CDR3 is TGTGCCAGCAGCCTCAGCGGGACCTATTATGGCTACACCTTC. Translating it yields CASSLSGTYYGYTF.